These T cell receptor beta chains were read from a single sample in a study of CD8+ T cells in alopecia areata. The repertoire was sequenced with immunoSEQ multiplex PCR; TCRdb's copy has only in-frame clones and lacks some. The sample carries 150,000 to 200,000 clones, roughly 65% recorded once. The sample here was CD4+ T cells sorted from blood, taken at week 0. The receptor set was obtained from a human donor with alopecia areata. CDR3s include the opening cysteine and the closing phenylalanine or tryptophan. The order of the fields is J gene, V gene, CDR3 protein.

TRBJ1-2,TRBV5-1,CASSPRAGTGGGGYTF
TRBJ1-5,TRBV4-3,CASSPDSLYQPQHF
TRBJ1-1,TRBV29-1,CSVAVQQNTEAFF
TRBJ2-1,TRBV29-1,CSVEWTGGYNEQFF
TRBJ2-1,TRBV29-1,CSFTGQGGGEQFF
TRBJ1-5,TRBV30,CAWSGGVDQPQHF
TRBJ2-1,TRBV5-1,CASSLGTSDGEQFF
TRBJ1-2,TRBV30,CAWSVDGNYGYTF
TRBJ2-3,TRBV5-6,CASSSRTGGPDTQYF
TRBJ2-1,TRBV4-3,CASSQVMGGREQFF
TRBJ1-2,TRBV29-1,CSVGPRLGYGYTF